This is a list of T cell receptor beta chains from one sample in a study of blood T cell repertoires in COVID-19. Here immunoSEQ multiplex PCR was the method, and the copy in TCRdb shows in-frame clones only, minus some. The sample has 110,000 to 150,000 clones, approximately 84% seen once. The specimen was peripheral blood. These receptors all stem from an elderly woman in a cohort sampled during active or convalescent COVID-19. Each CDR3 is given with its conserved first and last residue. D genes are given only for firm matches. Expanded clones get a size class; other rows say once, few or many, or leave the size out.

V gene	D gene	J gene	clone size	CDR3 protein	CDR3 DNA
TRBV18	TRBD1	TRBJ2-3	-	CASSPTIDRGYYSSTDTQYF	TGTGCCAGCTCCCCTACGATAGACAGGGGGTATTATAGTAGCACAGATACGCAGTATTTT
TRBV6-2/TRBV6-3	TRBD2	TRBJ2-3	-	CASSYRDYTDTQYF	TGTGCCAGCAGCTATCGGGACTACACAGATACGCAGTATTTT
TRBV11-1	-	TRBJ2-1	-	CASSLVLEEEEQFF	TGTGCCAGCAGCTTAGTTTTAGAGGAAGAAGAGCAGTTCTTC
TRBV6-4	TRBD2	TRBJ2-5	-	CASSDLAGGQETQYF	TGTGCCAGCAGTGACTTAGCGGGGGGCCAAGAGACCCAGTACTTC
TRBV19	-	TRBJ1-1	-	CASSIGGALNTEAFF	TGTGCCAGTAGTATCGGAGGGGCCCTGAACACTGAAGCTTTCTTT
TRBV6-2/TRBV6-3	-	TRBJ2-2	-	CASSKTGTGELFF	TGTGCCAGCAGTAAAACAGGGACCGGGGAGCTGTTTTTT
TRBV19	TRBD2	TRBJ2-5	-	CASSIKRGGLETQYF	TGTGCCAGTAGTATAAAGCGGGGGGGCTTGGAGACCCAGTACTTC
TRBV28	TRBD1	TRBJ1-5	-	CASSTGQVNQPQHF	TGTGCCAGCAGCACGGGACAGGTTAATCAGCCCCAGCATTTT
TRBV5-4	TRBD2	TRBJ2-5	once	CASSLGASGGVLETQYF	TGTGCCAGCAGCTTGGGCGCTAGCGGGGGGGTTTTGGAGACCCAGTACTTC
TRBV7-2	-	TRBJ2-1	-	CASSTGGGSYNEQFF	TGTGCCAGCAGTACAGGGGGGGGTTCCTACAATGAGCAGTTCTTC
TRBV6-5	TRBD2	TRBJ2-7	-	CASKDTGGSYEQYF	TGTGCCAGCAAAGACACGGGAGGCTCCTACGAGCAGTACTTC
TRBV9	TRBD2	TRBJ2-3	-	CASSGGTSGHTDTQYF	TGTGCCAGCAGCGGGGGGACTAGCGGGCACACAGATACGCAGTATTTT
TRBV27	-	TRBJ1-4	-	CASSPGWGGDEKLFF	TGTGCCAGCAGTCCAGGTTGGGGCGGGGATGAAAAACTGTTTTTT
TRBV6-5	-	TRBJ1-2	-	CASSYSRTRVLGYTF	TGTGCCAGCAGTTACTCGCGGACCAGGGTACTCGGCTACACCTTC
TRBV7-9	-	TRBJ1-4	-	CASKRGEKLFF	TGTGCCTCAAAGCGCGGTGAAAAACTGTTTTTT
TRBV9	TRBD1	TRBJ1-2	-	CASSQGAGGFYGYTF	TGTGCCAGCAGCCAGGGGGCAGGGGGCTTCTATGGCTACACCTTC
TRBV9	TRBD1	TRBJ2-1	-	CASSVGAGGAGNEQFF	TGTGCCAGCAGCGTAGGGGCAGGGGGCGCGGGCAATGAGCAGTTCTTC
TRBV14	-	TRBJ1-1	-	CASSQSLNTEAFF	TGTGCCAGCAGCCAATCTCTAAACACTGAAGCTTTCTTT
TRBV18	-	TRBJ1-1	-	CASSPSGGGKAFF	TGTGCCAGCTCACCCTCTGGGGGAGGAAAAGCTTTCTTT
TRBV29-1	-	TRBJ1-1	-	CSVDTGLNTEAFF	TGCAGCGTTGACACAGGGCTGAACACTGAAGCTTTCTTT
TRBV14	TRBD1	TRBJ1-1	-	CASSFGGGGTEAFF	TGTGCCAGCAGTTTCGGAGGGGGCGGGACTGAAGCTTTCTTT
TRBV18	TRBD1	TRBJ1-5	-	CASSAGQGNQPQHF	TGTGCCAGCTCAGCGGGACAGGGGAATCAGCCCCAGCATTTT
TRBV15	TRBD2	TRBJ2-3	-	CATSRGPGGTSGTDTQYF	TGTGCCACCAGCAGAGGGCCGGGGGGGACTAGCGGAACAGATACGCAGTATTTT
TRBV7-2	TRBD1	TRBJ2-7	-	CASSLRQGQPYEQYF	TGTGCCAGCAGCTTAAGACAGGGCCAACCCTACGAGCAGTACTTC
TRBV20-1	-	TRBJ2-1	-	CSASWGFEQFF	TGCAGTGCTAGTTGGGGCTTTGAGCAGTTCTTC
TRBV11-3	TRBD1	TRBJ2-7	-	CASSDPGTDEMGYYEQYF	TGTGCCAGCAGCGACCCCGGGACAGACGAGATGGGGTACTACGAGCAGTACTTC
TRBV5-6	-	TRBJ2-3	-	CASSLVGGPSTDTQYF	TGTGCCAGCAGCTTGGTTGGCGGCCCTAGCACAGATACGCAGTATTTT
TRBV4-3	-	TRBJ1-2	-	CASSQDGNEDYGYTF	TGCGCCAGCAGCCAAGATGGAAACGAGGACTATGGCTACACCTTC
TRBV18	-	TRBJ2-7	-	CASSPPGRVGGQYF	TGTGCCAGCTCACCACCGGGCAGGGTGGGAGGGCAGTACTTC
TRBV18	-	TRBJ2-1	once	CASSLGTFNEQFF	TGTGCCAGCTCACTTGGGACATTTAATGAGCAGTTCTTC
TRBV7-9	TRBD1	TRBJ1-4	-	CASSLRTGTGFEKLFF	TGTGCCAGCAGCTTGAGAACCGGGACAGGGTTTGAAAAACTGTTTTTT
TRBV5-1	TRBD1	TRBJ1-1	-	CASRNDRGMNTEAFF	TGCGCCAGCAGAAACGACAGGGGTATGAACACTGAAGCTTTCTTT
TRBV20-1	-	TRBJ1-2	once	CSAGNYGYTF	TGCAGTGCTGGCAACTATGGCTACACCTTC
TRBV19	TRBD2	TRBJ2-2	-	CASSYSGVNTGELFF	TGTGCCAGTAGTTACAGCGGGGTGAACACCGGGGAGCTGTTTTTT
TRBV6-1	-	TRBJ2-4	-	CASSERVRAAKNIQYF	TGTGCCAGCAGTGAAAGGGTGCGGGCAGCCAAAAACATTCAGTACTTC
TRBV5-1	-	TRBJ2-3	-	CASSLGQVSTDTQYF	TGCGCCAGCAGCTTGGGGCAGGTGAGCACAGATACGCAGTATTTT